This is a list of T cell receptor beta chains from one sample in a study of regulatory T cells in long-lasting Graves disease. One entry per CDR3 protein, called by TCRdb with MiXCR from the multiplex PCR reads. The sample yields 300,000 to 400,000 distinct CDR3 sequences, roughly a sixth seen once. Specimen: peripheral blood mononuclear cells (PBMCs), collected at new diagnosis, from a patient treated with antithyroid drugs. Every receptor here comes from a female donor with Graves disease. Each CDR3 is given with its conserved first and last residue. D genes are given only for firm matches. For some rows the clone size is stated as once, few or many, or as a class when expanded; others skip it.

TRBJ1-2 | 16 | TRBV6-1 | TRBD1 | many | CASTSDRGPSNYGYTF | TGTGCCAGCACCTCAGACAGGGGGCCCTCTAACTATGGCTACACCTTC
TRBJ2-1 | 15 | TRBV12-3/TRBV12-4 | TRBD2 | . | CASSFWVAGYNEQFF | TGTGCCAGCAGTTTTTGGGTAGCGGGATACAATGAGCAGTTCTTC
TRBJ2-7 | 16 | TRBV5-4 | . | few | CASSLSLSDSSYEQYF | TGTGCCAGCAGCTTGTCCCTGAGCGACTCAAGCTACGAGCAGTACTTC
TRBJ2-2 | 16 | TRBV13 | . | . | CASSLNQGMYTGELFF | TGTGCCAGCAGCTTAAATCAGGGAATGTACACCGGGGAGCTGTTTTTT
TRBJ2-3 | 16 | TRBV27 | TRBD1 | . | CASSPLGQRARDTQYF | TGTGCCAGCAGTCCCCTGGGACAGCGCGCCAGGGATACGCAGTATTTT
TRBJ2-7 | 15 | TRBV27 | . | few | CASSRFRATIYEQYF | TGTGCCAGCAGTCGCTTCCGGGCCACAATCTACGAGCAGTACTTC
TRBJ1-1 | 15 | TRBV7-9 | TRBD1 | . | CASSPRTGMNTEAFF | TGTGCCAGCAGCCCCCGGACAGGGATGAACACTGAAGCTTTCTTT
TRBJ2-5 | 17 | TRBV28 | TRBD2 | . | CASNRRGFSGRAETQYF | TGTGCCAGCAACCGGCGTGGGTTTAGCGGGAGGGCCGAGACCCAGTACTTC
TRBJ1-5 | 18 | TRBV20-1 | TRBD1 | many | CSAYTGTGGLNSNQPQHF | TGCAGTGCTTACACCGGGACAGGGGGACTAAATAGCAATCAGCCCCAGCATTTT
TRBJ1-5 | 14 | TRBV5-1 | . | many | CASKEEGGNQPQHF | TGCGCCAGCAAGGAGGAGGGGGGAAATCAGCCCCAGCATTTT
TRBJ1-2 | 15 | TRBV5-6 | . | many | CASSFRRAGGYGYTF | TGTGCCAGCAGCTTCCGCAGGGCCGGTGGCTATGGCTACACCTTC
TRBJ2-1 | 15 | TRBV10-3 | . | many | CAISESSEHYNEQFF | TGTGCCATCAGTGAGTCTAGCGAACACTACAATGAGCAGTTCTTC
TRBJ1-5 | 14 | TRBV13 | . | many | CASSFGRVGQPQHF | TGTGCCAGCAGCTTTGGCAGGGTCGGTCAGCCCCAGCATTTT
TRBJ2-1 | 14 | TRBV29-1 | . | . | CSVAKGRSYNEQFF | TGCAGCGTAGCTAAGGGCAGGTCCTACAATGAGCAGTTCTTC
TRBJ1-1 | 16 | TRBV7-9 | . | many | CASSTRDGPWNTEAFF | TGTGCCAGCAGCACGCGGGACGGGCCATGGAACACTGAAGCTTTCTTT
TRBJ2-3 | 17 | TRBV7-9 | TRBD2 | many | CASSFILLGLSTDTQYF | TGTGCCAGCAGCTTTATATTGTTGGGACTAAGCACAGATACGCAGTATTTT
TRBJ1-5 | 16 | TRBV5-1 | TRBD1 | many | CASSPTADRGGQPQHF | TGCGCCAGCAGCCCAACCGCCGACAGGGGAGGTCAGCCCCAGCATTTT
TRBJ1-1 | 13 | TRBV30 | . | . | CAWSYTANTEAFF | TGTGCCTGGAGTTACACAGCGAACACTGAAGCTTTCTTT
TRBJ1-3 | 14 | TRBV12-3/TRBV12-4 | . | . | CASSRRISGNTIYF | TGTGCCAGCAGTAGACGGATCTCTGGAAACACCATATATTTT
TRBJ1-1 | 12 | TRBV29-1 | . | many | CSVAGTSLGAFF | TGCAGCGTGGCCGGGACATCACTGGGAGCTTTCTTT
TRBJ1-1 | 16 | TRBV5-5 | TRBD1 | large | CASSPRSLQGRAEAFF | TGTGCCAGCAGCCCCAGGTCCCTACAGGGGAGAGCTGAAGCTTTCTTT
TRBJ2-3 | 16 | TRBV5-4 | TRBD2 | many | CVSSLEAGGRLDTQYF | TGTGTCAGCAGCTTGGAGGCGGGGGGCCGATTAGATACGCAGTATTTT
TRBJ2-1 | 14 | TRBV27 | . | many | CASSYGRTNNEQFF | TGTGCCAGCAGTTACGGGAGAACAAACAATGAGCAGTTCTTC
TRBJ2-1 | 19 | TRBV5-1 | TRBD2 | many | CASSFSSSVSGGSYDEQFF | TGCGCCAGCAGCTTTTCTTCCAGTGTTAGCGGGGGTTCTTACGATGAGCAGTTCTTC
TRBJ1-2 | 14 | TRBV2 | . | few | CASSYDMRLHGYTF | TGTGCCAGCAGTTATGACATGCGGCTCCATGGCTACACCTTC
TRBJ2-1 | 14 | TRBV7-9 | TRBD1 | many | CASSSPGQNNEQFF | TGTGCCAGCAGCTCGCCGGGACAGAACAATGAGCAGTTCTTC
TRBJ1-1 | 15 | TRBV12-3/TRBV12-4 | TRBD1 | many | CASRSGQGLNTEAFF | TGTGCCAGCAGGTCCGGACAGGGGTTGAACACTGAAGCTTTCTTT
TRBJ1-2 | 12 | TRBV27 | . | . | CASSDRNNGYTF | TGTGCCAGCAGTGACAGAAACAATGGCTACACCTTC
TRBJ2-1 | 16 | TRBV10-1 | . | many | CASSEGGAVTYNEQFF | TGCGCCAGCAGTGAGGGGGGGGCAGTCACCTACAATGAGCAGTTCTTC
TRBJ2-5 | 13 | TRBV12-3/TRBV12-4 | . | many | CASTPPVGETQYF | TGTGCCAGCACTCCCCCTGTGGGAGAGACCCAGTACTTC
TRBJ1-1 | 12 | TRBV24-1 | . | many | CATGGQNTEAFF | TGTGCCACCGGCGGGCAGAACACTGAAGCTTTCTTT
TRBJ1-1 | 14 | TRBV9 | . | . | CASSIRDGNTEAFF | TGTGCCAGCAGTATCCGTGACGGGAACACTGAAGCTTTCTTT
TRBJ2-2 | 14 | TRBV6-9 | . | many | CASSYGENTGELFF | TGTGCCAGCAGTTACGGCGAGAACACCGGGGAGCTGTTTTTT
TRBJ1-1 | 11 | TRBV7-2 | . | many | CASSFGGSAFF | TGTGCCAGCAGCTTTGGGGGGTCAGCTTTCTTT
TRBJ2-1 | 15 | TRBV4-3 | TRBD2 | . | CASSRRLAGPNEQFF | TGCGCCAGCAGCCGCCGACTAGCGGGGCCTAATGAGCAGTTCTTC
TRBJ1-1 | 13 | TRBV6-2/TRBV6-3 | TRBD1 | few | CASTLTGFTEAFF | TGTGCCAGCACCCTGACAGGGTTCACTGAAGCTTTCTTT
TRBJ1-6 | 14 | TRBV9 | TRBD1 | many | CASSAGQGSSPLHF | TGTGCCAGCAGCGCCGGACAGGGGTCTTCACCCCTCCACTTT
TRBJ2-1 | 17 | TRBV7-2 | TRBD1 | few | CASSPGDGTGGINEQFF | TGTGCCAGCAGCCCAGGGGACGGGACAGGAGGAATCAATGAGCAGTTCTTC
TRBJ1-5 | 16 | TRBV27 | TRBD1 | many | CASRGPGQPGDQPQHF | TGTGCCAGCAGGGGACCGGGACAGCCTGGGGATCAGCCCCAGCATTTT
TRBJ1-1 | 14 | TRBV10-2 | TRBD1 | . | CASSATGGQVRAFF | TGCGCCAGCAGTGCCACAGGGGGACAGGTTCGAGCTTTCTTT
TRBJ1-5 | 15 | TRBV6-4 | . | many | CASSDLAGSLQPQHF | TGTGCCAGCAGTGACTTGGCAGGGTCTCTGCAGCCCCAGCATTTT
TRBJ1-4 | 19 | TRBV7-9 | TRBD1 | many | CASSLLKLRQGATNEKLFF | TGTGCCAGCAGCTTATTGAAGTTGCGACAGGGTGCAACTAATGAAAAACTGTTTTTT
TRBJ2-7 | 16 | TRBV7-9 | . | once | CAGSLGQGIFYYEQYF | TGTGCCGGCAGCTTAGGGCAGGGGATCTTTTACTACGAACAGTACTTC
TRBJ1-4 | 13 | TRBV7-2 | TRBD1 | many | CASRRGANEKLFF | TGTGCCAGCCGCAGGGGGGCTAATGAAAAACTGTTTTTT
TRBJ2-5 | 13 | TRBV20-1 | TRBD2 | many | CSVQTSGLETQYF | TGCAGTGTTCAGACTAGCGGGTTAGAGACCCAGTACTTC
TRBJ2-3 | 17 | TRBV5-5 | . | many | CASSLWGLLGGTDTQYF | TGTGCCAGCAGCTTGTGGGGGCTACTCGGCGGCACAGATACGCAGTATTTT
TRBJ2-7 | 14 | TRBV28 | TRBD2 | many | CASRGAGGPREQYF | TGTGCCAGCAGAGGAGCGGGAGGGCCGAGGGAGCAGTACTTC
TRBJ2-6 | 15 | TRBV12-3/TRBV12-4 | TRBD2 | . | CATLSSGSGANVLTF | TGTGCCACGCTTTCTAGCGGCTCTGGGGCCAACGTCCTGACTTTC
TRBJ2-7 | 13 | TRBV28 | . | many | CASRMASSYEQYF | TGTGCCAGCAGAATGGCGAGCTCCTACGAGCAGTACTTC
TRBJ2-4 | 17 | TRBV30 | TRBD1 | many | CAWSKGIRGIAKNIQYF | TGTGCCTGGAGTAAGGGTATCAGGGGGATAGCCAAAAACATTCAGTACTTC
TRBJ2-3 | 14 | TRBV7-2 | . | few | CVSSLQTGSDTQYF | TGTGTCAGCAGCTTACAAACAGGGTCCGATACGCAGTATTTT
TRBJ2-6 | 17 | TRBV5-7 | . | many | CASSLTATLSGANVLTF | TGTGCCAGCAGCTTGACAGCCACCCTCTCTGGGGCCAACGTCCTGACTTTC
TRBJ2-1 | 16 | TRBV3-1 | . | many | CASSLIRPGTKDMQFF | TGTGCCAGCAGCTTAATTCGCCCCGGGACCAAGGATATGCAGTTCTTC
TRBJ2-1 | 16 | TRBV7-6 | TRBD2 | many | CASSLAVSGRGHEQFF | TGTGCCAGCAGCTTAGCAGTTAGCGGGAGAGGTCATGAGCAGTTCTTC
TRBJ1-1 | 13 | TRBV6-1 | . | many | CASSEADVNKAFF | TGTGCCAGCAGTGAAGCCGACGTCAATAAAGCTTTCTTT